This T cell receptor beta chain appears in the sequencing data of a study of shared clonotypes between healthy human individuals. The method was immunoSEQ multiplex PCR; TCRdb's version includes in-frame clones alone and lacks a portion of them. The sample consists of some 900,000 clones, approximately 76% of them appearing once. CDR1 is SGHDN, CDR2 FVKESK, per germline. Trimming stripped 0 bases from V and 6 bases from J, with 14 bases between. This CDR3 contains 15 residues. The origin of this receptor is a man aged 18-30 years in good health. The source material was memory CD4+ T cells sorted from blood. Indicated subset: CD45RA-negative fraction. This chain links TRBV14 with TRBJ2-5; weak D call: TRBD1 (5 bases). DNA of the CDR3: TGTGCCAGCAGCCAAGAGTCAGCAGGGATCCAGACCCAGTACTTC. Encoded protein: CASSQESAGIQTQYF.